Below, 22 T cell receptor beta chains from the same sample are listed, as sequenced in a study of CD8 T cells in ankylosing spondylitis. Study conclusions and caveats: It appeared that ankylosing spondylitis blood was characterized by a TCR beta motif of eight highly homologous variants.

For these receptors, no antigen is known. MiXCR was run by TCRdb on the 5' RACE reads, yielding one entry per CDR3 protein. In the table there are fewer than 450,000 distinct CDR3 sequences, over 15% of which are singletons. Sequencing used blood, either unsorted or a sorted T cell fraction (not recorded which). All receptors derive from a male donor with ankylosing spondylitis.

This clonotype was counted only a few times. The chain has TRBV20-1 and TRBJ2-1, with 8 bases matching TRBD2. Looked up from germline, CDR1 is DFQATT and CDR2 is SNEGSKA (reference sequence). This CDR3 comprises 17 residues. J gave up 4 bases and V 3 bases, and 14 bases lay outside the gene matches. The CDR3 DNA reads as TGCAGTGCTAGGGCCCGGGGCGGGGGGCCACGTTACAATGAGCAGTTCTTC. Its translation is CSARARGGGPRYNEQFF.

This clonotype was seen a few times. The J gene is TRBJ1-6, the V gene TRBV14; 10 positions agree with TRBD1. The CDR3 consists of 14 residues. V lost 4 bases, J lost 9 bases, and 3 bases stayed unmatched. Per the germline V gene, CDR1 is SGHDN and CDR2 is FVKESK. The CDR3 sequence: CASSRGQGSSPLHF. CDR3 nucleotides: TGTGCCAGCAGCCGGGGACAGGGGAGTTCACCCCTCCACTTT.

This clonotype came up a few times. The rearrangement joins TRBV19 to TRBJ2-5; D remains ambiguous. The CDR3 runs to 12 residues. In germline, CDR1 is LNHDA, CDR2 SQIVND (reference sequence). V lost 3 bases and J 5 bases, leaving 7 bases between the germline ends. The chain's CDR3 is CASSMGRETQYF. The CDR3 coding sequence is TGTGCCAGTAGTATGGGTCGGGAGACCCAGTACTTC. The full variable domain, with the rest looked up from reference TRBV19 and TRBJ2-5, is DGGITQSPKYLFRKEGQNVTLSCEQNLNHDAMYWYRQDPGQGLRLIYYSQIVNDFQKGDIAEGYSVSREKKESFPLTVTSAQKNPTAFYLCASSMGRETQYFGPGTRLLVL.

This clonotype was seen many times. The rearrangement uses TRBV2 and TRBJ2-7; perhaps D is TRBD1 or TRBD2 (5 bases each). This CDR3 is 16 amino acids long. The V gene's germline CDR1 is SNHLY and CDR2 FYNNEI. Deletions cut 1 base from V and 2 bases from J, with 15 bases between. CDR3 residues: CASSEGIGTGTYEQYF. DNA of the CDR3: TGTGCCAGCAGTGAAGGAATTGGGACGGGTACCTACGAGCAGTACTTC.

This clonotype showed up just a few times. The gene calls are TRBV7-2 and TRBJ2-3; D gene ambiguous. V dropped 0 bases and J dropped 0 bases, with 7 bases sitting between them. Per the germline V gene, CDR1 is SGHTA and CDR2 is FQGNSA. CDR3 size: 15 residues. The CDR3 is CASSLADRSTDTQYF. For the CDR3, the DNA is TGTGCCAGCAGCTTAGCTGACCGTAGCACAGATACGCAGTATTTT.

This clonotype was counted between two and nine times. The V and J genes are TRBV5-1 and TRBJ2-2, with 8 positions matching TRBD1. V shed 4 bases and J 4 bases; nucleotides not matched to a gene: 9. This CDR3 comprises 16 residues. Germline assignment: CDR1 SGHRS and CDR2 YFSETQ. Here the CDR3 DNA reads TGCGCCAGCAGCGCGGACAGGGTGAAAGGCACCGGGGAGCTGTTTTTT. Its protein product is CASSADRVKGTGELFF.

The chain joins TRBV11-2 to TRBJ2-1; 8 bases map to TRBD2. The germline gives CDR1 SGHAT, CDR2 FQNNGV. The CDR3 sequence is 16 residues long. The V segment lost 3 bases and the J segment 4 bases; nucleotides outside the gene matches: 8. The CDR3, as DNA: TGTGCCAGCAGCTTGAGTATACTAGCGGTATACAATGAGCAGTTCTTC. This gives the protein CASSLSILAVYNEQFF. Drawing the rest from reference TRBV11-2 and TRBJ2-1, the complete variable domain is EAGVAQSPRYKIIEKRQSVAFWCNPISGHATLYWYQQILGQGPKLLIQFQNNGVVDDSQLPKDRFSAERLKGVDSTLKIQPAKLEDSAVYLCASSLSILAVYNEQFFGPGTRLTVL.

This clonotype has at least ten counts. The chain carries TRBV5-1 and TRBJ2-3, with 9 nucleotides matching TRBD2. There are 18 residues in the CDR3. Trimming at V came to 1 base and at J to 2 bases, leaving 11 bases not matched to a gene. In germline, CDR1 is SGHRS, CDR2 YFSETQ. DNA of the CDR3: TGCGCCAGCAGCTTGTCGGCGGGAGGGCCCGACTACACAGATACGCAGTATTTT. Encoded protein: CASSLSAGGPDYTDTQYF. The complete variable domain, with remaining parts taken from reference TRBV5-1 and TRBJ2-3, reads KAGVTQTPRYLIKTRGQQVTLSCSPISGHRSVSWYQQTPGQGLQFLFEYFSETQRNKGNFPGRFSGRQFSNSRSEMNVSTLELGDSALYLCASSLSAGGPDYTDTQYFGPGTRLTVL.

This clonotype was recorded a few times. This chain uses TRBV6-2 or TRBV6-3 with TRBJ2-1, with no clear D. Germline CDR1 is MNHEY and CDR2 is SVGEGT. The CDR3 consists of 14 residues. V was trimmed by 4 bases and J by 7 bases, leaving 14 bases between them. The CDR3 DNA reads as TGTGCCAGCAGTTCCCTCAATAAATGGAATGAGCAGTTCTTC. Its translation: CASSSLNKWNEQFF.

This clonotype was found once. The CDR3 here is CASSLASYGVGETQYF. CDR3 DNA sequence: TGCGCCAGCAGCTTGGCCTCGTACGGGGTAGGCGAGACCCAGTACTTC. The rearrangement uses TRBV5-1 and TRBJ2-5; tentatively, D is TRBD2 (5 bases). This CDR3 region has 16 residues. Germline CDR1 is SGHRS and CDR2 is YFSETQ. V lost 0 bases, J lost 5 bases, and 17 bases lay in between.

This clonotype was counted only a few times. This chain connects TRBV10-2 to TRBJ2-1, with 8 bases aligning to TRBD1. The CDR3 totals 13 residues. In germline, CDR1 is WSHSY, CDR2 SAAADI. V lost 6 bases to trimming and J lost 2 bases; unmatched junction nucleotides: 0. CDR3: CASRDRAYNEQFF. In DNA, the CDR3 is TGCGCCAGCAGGGACAGGGCCTACAATGAGCAGTTCTTC.

The CDR3 DNA reads TGCGCCAGCAGCTTGGAAGGCCGGAAGCTACTCGGGGAGACCCAGTACTTC. Amino acid sequence: CASSLEGRKLLGETQYF. The J gene is TRBJ2-5, the V gene TRBV5-1; D call uncertain. Per germline, CDR1 SGHRS and CDR2 YFSETQ. Trimming took 0 bases from V and 5 from J, leaving 20 bases between them. This CDR3 region has 17 residues.

The chain employs TRBV5-1 and TRBJ1-3; unclear D gene. The CDR3 extends over 14 amino acids. The germline CDR1 and CDR2 sequences are SGHRS and YFSETQ. Trimming stripped 3 bases from V and 0 bases from J, with 7 bases between. The CDR3 protein is CASSSPHSGNTIYF. The CDR3 region has the DNA TGCGCCAGCAGCTCGCCTCACTCTGGAAACACCATATATTTT.

V and J are TRBV5-1 and TRBJ2-7; 10 positions agree with TRBD1. Trimming removed 4 bases from V and 5 bases from J; junction bases left unmatched: 3. The germline CDR1 and CDR2 sequences are SGHRS and YFSETQ. CDR3 length: 13 residues. The DNA of the CDR3 is TGCGCCAGCAGCGGGACAGGGGAACACGAGCAGTACTTC. This translates into CASSGTGEHEQYF.

This clonotype has just a few counts. The chain carries TRBV12-5 and TRBJ2-3; 7 bases are a match to TRBD1. The germline V gene has CDR1 LGHNT and CDR2 FRNRAP. The J segment lost 5 bases and the V segment lost 2 bases, leaving 10 bases of the junction unmatched. The CDR3 extends over 16 amino acids. As DNA, the CDR3 is TGTGCTAGTGGTTTGAGAGGGGGACAGTCCGGAGATACGCAGTATTTT. Encoded protein: CASGLRGGQSGDTQYF. The entire variable domain, with the rest obtained from reference TRBV12-5 and TRBJ2-3, is as follows: DARVTQTPRHKVTEMGQEVTMRCQPILGHNTVFWYRQTMMQGLELLAYFRNRAPLDDSGMPKDRFSAEMPDATLATLKIQPSEPRDSAVYFCASGLRGGQSGDTQYFGPGTRLTVL.

J is TRBJ2-1 and V is TRBV20-1; 9 bases map to TRBD2. CDR1 DFQATT and CDR2 SNEGSKA come from the germline V gene (reference sequence). The CDR3 runs 17 residues. V gave up 6 bases and J gave up 6 bases; unmatched junction bases: 18. The CDR3 here is CSASTRPSGKAGNEQFF. Here the CDR3 DNA reads TGCAGTGCCTCTACACGACCTAGCGGGAAAGCTGGCAATGAGCAGTTCTTC.

This clonotype has just one count. The genes are TRBV7-8 and TRBJ2-3, with 7 positions matching TRBD1. V was pared by 3 bases and J by 5 bases, with 8 bases of the junction left unmatched. The germline V gene encodes CDR1 SGHVS and CDR2 FQNEAQ. The CDR3 covers 15 residues. In nucleotides, the CDR3 is TGTGCCAGCAGCTTGGCCGGGACAGCTAAAGATACGCAGTATTTT. As protein: CASSLAGTAKDTQYF.

This clonotype has at least ten counts. The CDR3 coding sequence is TGCAGCGTTCGGACAGGGGGCAATAGCGAGCAGTACTTC. Protein sequence: CSVRTGGNSEQYF. This chain connects TRBV29-1 to TRBJ2-7; 11 bases map to TRBD1. Trimming took 5 bases from V and 6 from J; bases not matched to a gene: 6. This CDR3 comprises 13 residues. The germline V gene encodes CDR1 SQVTM and CDR2 ANQGSEA.

V and J are TRBV6-5 and TRBJ2-1; no firm D call. Germline V CDR1 and CDR2: MNHEY, SVGAGI. This CDR3 region has 13 residues. V lost 0 bases to trimming and J lost 4 bases, with 4 bases between them. The CDR3 sequence: CASSYSRYNEQFF. DNA for the CDR3: TGTGCCAGCAGTTACTCGAGGTACAATGAGCAGTTCTTC.

The rearrangement uses TRBV2 and TRBJ1-1; 8 bases match TRBD1. V gave up 5 bases and J gave up 4 bases; unmatched junction bases: 6. The germline V gene encodes CDR1 SNHLY and CDR2 FYNNEI. The CDR3 has 14 amino acids. The CDR3 DNA sequence: TGTGCCAGCAGTATGGACAGGGCGGGCACTGAAGCTTTCTTT. This codes for CASSMDRAGTEAFF.

This clonotype has a count of ten or more. The chain uses TRBV7-9 and TRBJ1-2; no clear D gene. The CDR3 has 15 residues. The V end was cut by 5 bases, the J end by 1 base, with 14 bases between. Looked up from germline, CDR1 is SEHNR and CDR2 is FQNEAQ (reference sequence). For the CDR3, the DNA is TGTGCCAGCAGCCCCACGGTGGCAGTTAACTATGGCTACACCTTC. Amino acids: CASSPTVAVNYGYTF.

This clonotype was counted many times. CDR3 protein: CSVEGRWGTGELFF. CDR3 nucleotide sequence: TGCAGCGTTGAGGGCCGGTGGGGCACCGGGGAGCTGTTTTTT. This rearrangement joins TRBV29-1 to TRBJ2-2; no firm D call. The length of the CDR3 is 14 residues. Germline V gene lookup returns CDR1 SQVTM and CDR2 ANQGSEA. Trimming removed 3 bases from V and 4 bases from J, with 12 bases in between.